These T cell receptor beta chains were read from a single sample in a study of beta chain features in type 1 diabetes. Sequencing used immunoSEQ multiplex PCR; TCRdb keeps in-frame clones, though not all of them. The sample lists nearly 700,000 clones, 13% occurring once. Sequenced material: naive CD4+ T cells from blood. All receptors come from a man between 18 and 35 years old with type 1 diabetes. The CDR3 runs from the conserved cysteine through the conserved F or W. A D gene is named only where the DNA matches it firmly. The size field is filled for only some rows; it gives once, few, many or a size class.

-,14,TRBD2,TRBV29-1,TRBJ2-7,CSVGTSVLTYEQYF,TGCAGCGTTGGGACTAGCGTCCTTACTTACGAGCAGTACTTC
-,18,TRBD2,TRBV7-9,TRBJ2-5,CASSYPPGLAGPGETQYF,TGTGCCAGCAGCTACCCGCCGGGACTAGCGGGGCCTGGGGAGACCCAGTACTTC
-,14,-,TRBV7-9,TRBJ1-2,CASKEGANVYGYTF,TGTGCCAGCAAAGAAGGGGCAAACGTCTATGGCTACACCTTC
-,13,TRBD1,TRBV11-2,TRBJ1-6,CASQTGGNSPLHF,TGTGCCAGCCAAACAGGGGGGAATTCACCCCTCCACTTT
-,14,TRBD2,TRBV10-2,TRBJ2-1,CASSRGLAGGLEFF,TGCGCCAGCAGCCGGGGACTAGCGGGGGGGCTGGAGTTCTTC
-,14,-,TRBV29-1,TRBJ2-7,CSVFGGGPHYEQYF,TGCAGCGTTTTTGGTGGCGGGCCCCACTACGAGCAGTACTTC
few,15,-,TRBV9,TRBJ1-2,CASSVASRDGYGYTF,TGTGCCAGCAGCGTAGCTTCGCGCGACGGGTATGGCTACACCTTC
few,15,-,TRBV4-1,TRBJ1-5,CASSRGPGGNQPQHF,TGCGCCAGCAGCCGCGGCCCAGGCGGCAATCAGCCCCAGCATTTT
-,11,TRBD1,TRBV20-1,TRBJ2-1,CSATTGAEQFF,TGCAGTGCTACTACAGGGGCTGAGCAGTTCTTC
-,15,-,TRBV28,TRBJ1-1,CASGLSPNGNTEAFF,TGTGCCAGCGGCCTCTCCCCTAATGGGAACACTGAAGCTTTCTTT
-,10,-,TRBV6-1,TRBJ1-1,CASSEAGRVF,TGTGCCAGCAGTGAAGCTGGGCGGGTGTTT
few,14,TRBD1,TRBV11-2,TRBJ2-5,CASSSWDREKTQYF,TGTGCCAGCAGCTCCTGGGACAGGGAAAAGACCCAGTACTTC
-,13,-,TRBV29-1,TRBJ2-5,CSVAAGRQETQYF,TGCAGCGTTGCGGCAGGGCGCCAAGAGACCCAGTACTTC
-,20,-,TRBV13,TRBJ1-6,CASSRASGRTFSSYNSPLHF,TGTGCCAGCAGCCGGGCTTCGGGGCGAACCTTTAGCTCCTATAATTCACCCCTCCACTTT
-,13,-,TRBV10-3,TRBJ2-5,CAIKGSGQETQYF,TGTGCCATCAAGGGCTCAGGCCAGGAGACCCAGTACTTC
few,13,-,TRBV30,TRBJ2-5,CAWNGLGGETQYF,TGTGCCTGGAACGGCCTGGGGGGAGAGACCCAGTACTTC
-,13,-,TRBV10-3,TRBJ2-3,CAISQSGTDTQYF,TGTGCCATCAGCCAGTCAGGGACAGATACGCAGTATTTT
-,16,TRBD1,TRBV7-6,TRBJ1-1,CASSYLGGSVSTEAFF,TGTGCCAGCAGCTACCTAGGGGGCTCCGTTTCTACTGAAGCTTTCTTT
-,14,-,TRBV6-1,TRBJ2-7,CASSEGLHSYEQYF,TGTGCCAGCAGTGAGGGCTTACACTCCTACGAGCAGTACTTC
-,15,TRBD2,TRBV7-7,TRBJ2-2,CASSRSGGNTGELFF,TGTGCTAGCAGCCGTAGCGGGGGGAACACCGGGGAGCTGTTTTTT
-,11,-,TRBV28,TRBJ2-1,CASSSRPKQFF,TGTGCCAGCAGCTCAAGACCTAAGCAGTTCTTC
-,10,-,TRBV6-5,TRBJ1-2,CASFGYGYTF,TGTGCCAGCTTTGGCTATGGCTACACCTTC
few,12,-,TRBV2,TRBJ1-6,CASSEGNSPLHF,TGTGCCAGCAGTGAGGGCAATTCACCCCTCCACTTT
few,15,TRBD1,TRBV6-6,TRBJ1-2,CASSYSQEGATGYTF,TGTGCCAGCAGTTACTCGCAGGAGGGGGCCACCGGCTACACCTTC
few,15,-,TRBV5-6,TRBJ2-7,CASSPIIGLSYEQYF,TGTGCCAGCAGCCCAATCATTGGGCTCTCCTACGAGCAGTACTTC
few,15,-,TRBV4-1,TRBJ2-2,CASSPVGSNTGELFF,TGCGCCAGCAGCCCGGTTGGTAGTAACACCGGGGAGCTGTTTTTT
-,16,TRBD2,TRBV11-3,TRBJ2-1,CASSGGTSGPYNEQFF,TGTGCCAGCAGCGGGGGGACTAGCGGGCCCTACAATGAGCAGTTCTTC
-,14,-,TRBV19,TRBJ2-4,CASSIGGGENIQYF,TGTGCCAGTAGTATAGGAGGGGGTGAAAACATTCAGTACTTC